The rows below give T cell receptor beta chains drawn from one sample of a study of blood T cell repertoires in COVID-19. Using immunoSEQ multiplex PCR, the repertoire was profiled, and TCRdb retains in-frame clones only, with some absent. This table has roughly 250,000 clones, 75% to 90% appearing once. Material for sequencing was peripheral blood. The receptors derive from a man between 60 and 75 years old who had recovered from COVID-19. The conserved cysteine and the conserved F or W are not part of the CDR3 here. Each record gives: J gene, V gene, clone size, CDR3 protein. The listing skips clone size in some rows; elsewhere it reads once, few, many or a size class.

TRBJ1-1	TRBV12-3/TRBV12-4	once	ASSFSQGEAF
TRBJ2-2	TRBV18	-	ASSPQRGPTGELF
TRBJ2-1	TRBV18	few	ASVPTGTPKEGQF
TRBJ2-1	TRBV5-5	-	ASNQITTGGNEQF
TRBJ2-2	TRBV7-6	-	ASSPISGGAGTGELF
TRBJ2-2	TRBV5-4	-	ASSPGLENTGELF
TRBJ2-3	TRBV11-2	-	ASSLSRGYTDTQY
TRBJ2-7	TRBV5-6	-	ASRLQGMSEQY
TRBJ1-6	TRBV5-1	-	ASSLVWRSYNSPLH
TRBJ2-2	TRBV28	many	ASRIPGTNTGELF
TRBJ2-4	TRBV5-4	-	ASSVEAIKNIQY
TRBJ1-1	TRBV10-2	-	ASRWTGEAF
TRBJ2-4	TRBV6-5	-	ASSTRQGSENIQY